These 15 T cell receptor beta chains originate from one sample sequenced in a study of shared clonotypes between healthy human individuals. Assay used: immunoSEQ multiplex PCR; TCRdb lists only in-frame clones, some missing. The sample carries approximately 2,300,000 clones, 80% to 95% recorded once. The sample consisted of naive CD4+ T cells from PBMCs. Stated subset: CD45RA+ positively selected. These TCRs come from a man in his late teens or twenties in good health. Some clones in this sample may be carry-over from other donors' samples.

This chain uses TRBV29-1 with TRBJ2-1; D gene uncertain. Germline V gives CDR1 SQVTM, CDR2 ANQGSEA. The CDR3 spans 11 residues. V lost 3 bases to trimming and J lost 7 bases, with 7 bases between them. CDR3 residues: CSVDRSNEQFF. CDR3 sequence (DNA): TGCAGCGTTGATCGGTCAAATGAGCAGTTCTTC.

The chain links TRBV6-5 to TRBJ1-2; D is undetermined. CDR1 and CDR2 from the germline V gene are MNHEY and SVGAGI. The CDR3 totals 11 residues. The V end was cut by 2 bases, the J end by 6 bases, with 4 bases between. The CDR3 DNA is TGTGCCAGCAGTTACCTCGATGGCTACACCTTC. This translates into CASSYLDGYTF.

To note about this clone: Different DNA sequences within this sample yield the same CDR3. The chain uses TRBV30 and TRBJ2-7; TRBD1 is a possible D gene (6 bases). Trimming cost V 1 base and J 4 bases, with 8 bases left between them. CDR1 and CDR2 (germline): GTSNPN, SVGIG (reference sequence). The CDR3 consists of 12 residues. Here the CDR3 DNA reads TGTGCCTGGAGTGGCAGGGGTTACGAGCAGTACTTC. It translates to CAWSGRGYEQYF.

The chain joins TRBV28 to TRBJ1-1; TRBD1 is a possible D gene (5 bases). This CDR3 is built from 15 residues. V lost 5 bases and J 1 base, leaving 14 bases between the germline ends. Germline V gives CDR1 MDHEN, CDR2 SYDVKM. CDR3 nucleotide sequence: TGTGCCAGCAGTCCCCTGGTGGGGGAGAACACTGAAGCTTTCTTT. Amino acids: CASSPLVGENTEAFF.

V and J are TRBV28 and TRBJ1-5; D is ambiguous. From germline, CDR1 is MDHEN and CDR2 SYDVKM. The CDR3 totals 15 residues. V lost 7 bases and J 0 bases, leaving 13 bases between the germline ends. CDR3 DNA: TGTGCCAGCACCACGGAACCGTATAGCAATCAGCCCCAGCATTTT. It is translated as CASTTEPYSNQPQHF.

The rearrangement joins TRBV11-2 to TRBJ2-7; 14 nucleotides agree with TRBD2. The length of the CDR3 is 17 residues. Unmatched junction bases numbered 10, after V lost 5 bases and J lost 4 bases. Germline assignment: CDR1 SGHAT and CDR2 FQNNGV. CDR3 sequence: CASSPATSGRARYEQYF. In DNA form, the CDR3 reads TGTGCCAGCAGCCCAGCGACTAGCGGGAGGGCCCGGTACGAGCAGTACTTC.

The chain employs TRBV5-1 and TRBJ1-2; D not certain. The CDR3 is 15 residues long. The germline CDR1 and CDR2 sequences are SGHRS and YFSETQ. V was shortened by 1 base and J by 7 bases, with 17 bases between the two germline ends. The CDR3 is CASSLSFGSQGGYTF. The CDR3 DNA follows: TGCGCCAGCAGCTTGAGTTTTGGGAGTCAAGGTGGCTACACCTTC.

The CDR3 here is CASSEIDFPTGTQYF. The CDR3 nucleotides read TGTGCCAGCAGTGAAATTGATTTCCCAACGGGGACCCAGTACTTC. The chain has TRBV25-1 and TRBJ2-5; D not resolved. Germline loops: CDR1 MGHDK, CDR2 SYGVNS. V gave up 2 bases and J gave up 7 bases, with 17 bases separating them. CDR3 size: 15 residues.

The chain is built from TRBV27 and TRBJ2-1, with TRBD1 identical over 9 bases. This CDR3 has 15 residues. CDR1 MNHEY and CDR2 SMNVEV come from the germline V gene (reference sequence). Unmatched junction bases numbered 11, after V lost 6 bases and J lost 8 bases. DNA for the CDR3: TGTGCCAGCAGAGAGCCCGGGACAGGGACCTATGAGCAGTTCTTC. This sequence encodes CASREPGTGTYEQFF.

This chain uses TRBV5-1 with TRBJ2-1; a weak D match, TRBD2 (5 bases). In germline, CDR1 is SGHRS, CDR2 YFSETQ. This CDR3 region has 15 residues. V was clipped by 0 bases and J by 10 bases, with 17 bases between them. This CDR3 is CASSLGPTGEGEQFF. CDR3 DNA: TGCGCCAGCAGCTTGGGTCCGACGGGCGAGGGCGAGCAGTTCTTC. Supplemented by reference TRBV5-1 and TRBJ2-1, the full variable domain reads KAGVTQTPRYLIKTRGQQVTLSCSPISGHRSVSWYQQTPGQGLQFLFEYFSETQRNKGNFPGRFSGRQFSNSRSEMNVSTLELGDSALYLCASSLGPTGEGEQFFGPGTRLTVL.

J is TRBJ1-2 and V is TRBV6-4; the D is unclear. In germline, CDR1 is MRHNA, CDR2 SNTAGT. This CDR3 comprises 14 residues. Trimming took 0 bases from V and 5 from J, leaving 10 bases between them. The CDR3 reads CASSDSSSAYGYTF. The CDR3 DNA sequence: TGTGCCAGCAGTGACTCAAGCTCCGCGTATGGCTACACCTTC.

This sequence joins TRBV6-1 and TRBJ2-1; 9 positions agree with TRBD1. This CDR3 is 15 amino acids long. With 6 bases clipped from V and 6 bases from J, the junction kept 9 bases outside the gene matches. CDR1 and CDR2 (germline): MNHNS, SASEGT. The CDR3 coding sequence is TGTGCCAGCAGGCCCGGGACAGGGATTAGCAATGAGCAGTTCTTC. Its translation is CASRPGTGISNEQFF.

The chain couples TRBV4-3 to TRBJ2-1; D is perhaps TRBD1 or TRBD2 (5 bases each). CDR3 length equals 16 residues. Germline CDR1 reads LGHNA; CDR2 reads YSLEER. Trimming removed 2 bases from V and 5 bases from J, with 16 bases in between. For the CDR3, the DNA is TGCGCCAGCAGCCAATACATCCGGGACGGGGACAATGAGCAGTTCTTC. This encodes CASSQYIRDGDNEQFF.

The chain combines TRBV27 with TRBJ1-4; 9 bases match TRBD1. This CDR3 contains 15 residues. Germline values: CDR1 MNHEY, CDR2 SMNVEV (reference sequence). V shed 6 bases, J shed 10 bases, and the junction held 12 bases outside the gene matches. The CDR3 is CASSSRGQGSGKLFF. The CDR3, as DNA: TGTGCCAGCAGCTCGCGGGGACAGGGTTCGGGAAAACTGTTTTTT.

The J gene is TRBJ2-1, the V gene TRBV29-1, with 8 bases identical to TRBD2. The ends lost 7 bases at V and 0 bases at J; junction bases unmatched: 8. This CDR3 has 15 residues. Germline loops: CDR1 SQVTM, CDR2 ANQGSEA. The CDR3 sequence is CSATSGLSSYNEQFF. Here the CDR3 DNA reads TGCAGCGCTACTAGCGGCTTGAGCTCCTACAATGAGCAGTTCTTC.